This T cell receptor (beta chain) was profiled in a study of shared clonotypes between healthy human individuals. The method was immunoSEQ multiplex PCR; TCRdb's version includes in-frame clones alone and lacks a portion of them. This table has roughly 2.6 million clones, about 92% appearing once. This clone appeared a single time. The V gene's germline CDR1 is LNHDA and CDR2 SQIVND (reference sequence). The CDR3 runs to 13 residues. V lost 3 bases, J lost 7 bases, and 10 bases lay in between. This sequence joins TRBV19 and TRBJ1-5; the D gene is possibly TRBD1 (5 bases). Sequencing input: naive CD4+ T cells sorted from blood. Noted subset: CD45RA+ positively selected. This TCR was sampled from a man aged 18 to 30 in good health. The CDR3 protein is CASSIGAEQPQHF. The CDR3 nucleotides are TGTGCCAGTAGTATTGGGGCAGAACAGCCCCAGCATTTT. Looking up the rest from reference TRBV19 and TRBJ1-5 gives the full variable domain: DGGITQSPKYLFRKEGQNVTLSCEQNLNHDAMYWYRQDPGQGLRLIYYSQIVNDFQKGDIAEGYSVSREKKESFPLTVTSAQKNPTAFYLCASSIGAEQPQHFGDGTRLSIL.